This T cell receptor beta chain was recorded in a study of T cells after posttransplantation cyclophosphamide. Methotrexate plus calcineurin inhibitor accompanied controls' myeloablative marrow transplants; sampling was 1 year later. Trimming removed 2 bases from V and 9 bases from J, with 11 bases in between. The CDR3 is 14 residues long. Germline V lookup: CDR1 SNHLY, CDR2 FYNNEI. Clones were read by immunoSEQ multiplex PCR, and TCRdb kept only the in-frame ones, dropping some. The sample has roughly 19,000 clones; over 75% are singletons. The V and J genes are TRBV2 and TRBJ1-6; D might be TRBD1 (5 bases). The starting material was PBMCs, obtained just over 350 days after allogeneic stem cell transplant with calcineurin inhibitor and methotrexate. The receptor comes from a female patient aged 25-40 years who received an allogeneic stem cell transplant from an unrelated donor, was CMV-positive, and had acute and chronic GVHD. Some T cells here may be from the graft donor. CDR3 nucleotides: TGTGCCAGCAGTGAAAATCGACAGTCTTCACCCCTCCACTTT. Translated: CASSENRQSSPLHF.